This T cell receptor beta chain was profiled in a study of identical twins. General study findings and limits: Low generation-probability sequences were in excess among twin-shared out-of-frame alpha sequences. Out-of-frame TCR alpha sharing in monozygotic twins exceeded recombination model predictions. Analyses of zero insertions could be partly confounded by invariant MAIT and iNKT cells.

At least ten counts were recorded for this clonotype. What it binds is unknown. Template switching supplied a universal primer site; unique molecular identifiers were carried on the cDNA. TCRdb used MiXCR to reprocess the 5' RACE reads, holding one entry per CDR3 protein. This sample has 200,000 to 250,000 distinct CDR3 sequences, with 7.5% found just once. The ends were cut back, 6 bases at V and 6 bases at J, with 10 bases in the middle. CDR3 length equals 11 residues. Per the germline V gene, CDR1 is DFQATT and CDR2 is SNEGSKA (reference sequence). The data also belong to a second study, concerning yellow fever vaccine responses in identical twins.

The genes are TRBV20-1 and TRBJ2-3; either TRBD1 or TRBD2 may fit D (5 bases each). Material for sequencing was memory (CD45RO+) T cells sorted from blood. This receptor was obtained from a woman in her late teens or twenties in good health. The DNA of the CDR3 is TGCAGTGCCGGGGCGAGTGATACGCAGTATTTT. It encodes CSAGASDTQYF.